The clone carrying this T cell receptor (beta chain) was seen repeatedly, ten times or more. As yet, its antigen is unknown. Sequencing libraries of naive CD8 cells derived from approximately 20,000 to 980,000 sorted cells with 10%, 30% or 50% RNA. The data stem from a study of molecular identifiers for immune sequencing clone quantification. Findings of the study overall: The study reportedly detected spiked Jurkat TCR RNA from one cell among about a million naive cells. More than 97% of effector molecules, versus under 1% of naive-cell molecules, belonged to clones above 20 RNA copies. The sizes of highly expanded clones could be underestimated when identical TCR molecules share a barcode.

V was cut by 2 bases and J by 0 bases, with 14 bases left in between. The V gene's germline CDR1 is SGHKS and CDR2 YYEKEE (reference sequence). This CDR3 is built from 16 residues. Each CDR3 protein gets one entry after TCRdb re-called the PCR reads with MiXCR. The repertoire holds around 86,000 distinct CDR3 sequences, with roughly 19% as singletons. This TCR was recovered from a human donor in good health. Some libraries in this study had Jurkat cell RNA spiked in. The chain employs TRBV5-5 and TRBJ1-1; no reliable D call. Sequenced material: naive CD8+ T cells from blood, with Jurkat cell RNA spiked in. Subset of the sample: FACS-sorted CD8+CD4-CCR7+CD45RA+ naive T cells. The CDR3, as DNA: TGTGCCAGCAGCTTCCTTGGCCCAGCTTTGAACACTGAAGCTTTCTTT. Translated: CASSFLGPALNTEAFF.